The sequence of this TCR beta chain was determined in a study of identical twins (dated by TCRdb to 2016 to 2017). As for the study more broadly: To test whether fetal clonotypes persist, the study used deep sequencing on TCR alpha and beta repertoires from monozygotic twins, unrelated adults of various ages, and cord blood. Replicate twin experiments were performed at different times using different library preparation protocols to rule out contamination.

The paper as a whole reports these results and caveats: Invariant T cells such as MAIT and iNKT could partly confound zero-insertion analyses, though diverse VJ usage argued against this for most clonotypes. Fewer insertions were carried by abundant cord blood beta clonotypes; a weaker similar trend was observed in young adult naive repertoires, while no such trend was observed in memory repertoires. Conclusions relied on cross-sectional statistical analysis, since the same donors could not be followed over many years. Compared with coincidental sharing between unrelated individuals, out-of-frame TCR alpha sequences shared between twins showed an excess of sequences with low generation probability. A weaker excess of twin sharing was found in beta out-of-frame sequences because the signal-to-noise ratio was lowered by fewer shared sequences. Recombination models systematically underestimated out-of-frame TCR alpha sharing in monozygotic twins but agreed with sharing between unrelated individuals.

Every donor in the study was a healthy Caucasian. The twin cohort consisted of three pairs of female monozygotic twins, all aged about 18 to 29 years. The RNA used for TCR libraries was isolated from peripheral blood mononuclear cells. Looking up the germline V gene yields CDR1 SGHDN and CDR2 FVKESK. The CDR3 holds 15 amino acids from the cysteine to the phenylalanine. This entry keeps only the CDR3 DNA: 45 bases, framed from base 1. Trimming costs V 8 bases and J 0 bases, and their ends lie 14 bases apart. The library was obtained by 5' RACE. The data were produced on an Illumina HiSeq 2000. Template switching added a universal primer binding site, and the final cDNA carried a unique molecular identifier that allowed TCR cDNA molecules to be counted accurately. Specific primers in the conserved constant-segment region were used to synthesize first-strand cDNA for TCR alpha and beta chains. Each cDNA library was double barcoded, with a SMART-Mk sample barcode plus Illumina barcodes, to control for contamination. TruSeq adapter sequences, together with Illumina sample barcodes, were added in two successive PCR steps. TCR alpha and beta cDNA libraries were sequenced on the Illumina HiSeq platform with custom primers. The original pipeline was this. Unique molecular identifiers were extracted from raw reads with MiGEC, and CDR3 positions were determined with MiXCR. For each individual, recombination models were inferred using an EM algorithm with the repgenHMM and IGoR tools. Shared clonotype analysis was performed with the tcR package in R, normalizing sharing by the product of cloneset sizes. Out-of-frame nonproductive sequences were analyzed to study raw recombination free of thymic and clonal selection effects. TCRdb trimmed the raw reads at Q25, called clones with MiXCR and kept productive beta chains. Each entry is one CDR3 protein sequence, shown with its most common DNA and genes. The V and J calls reflect TCRdb's pipeline rather than the authors' work. The table for this sample lists hundreds of thousands of distinct CDR3 sequences; 9% to 15% of them were counted only once. About 1.5% of the sample is in the top ten clones.

This clonotype was counted between two and nine times. Its antigen is unknown. Base quality data are lacking; no much larger clone is found one base away. The data were also submitted as part of a second study, on yellow fever vaccine responses in identical twins. From the second report: According to the authors, the vaccine-induced T cell response in identical twins seemed to be partly convergent and partly specific to each individual. In identical twins, the study followed T cell clones that responded to the vaccine with precision.

The receptor was isolated from a woman between 18 and 30 years old in good health. Recombination linked TRBV14 to TRBJ2-1; the D gene assignment is perhaps TRBD1 or TRBD2, with each matching 5 bases. The material sequenced was PBMCs. CDR3 reads: CASGMGVSSYNEQFF. The sequence in DNA is TGTGCCAGCGGGATGGGGGTCAGCTCCTACAATGAGCAGTTCTTC. Supplemented by the reference TRBV14 and TRBJ2-1 proteins around the CDR3, the complete variable domain is EAGVTQFPSHSVIEKGQTVTLRCDPISGHDNLYWYRRVMGKEIKFLLHFVKESKQDESGMPNNRFLAERTGGTYSTLKVQPAELEDSGVYFCASGMGVSSYNEQFFGPGTRLTVL.